The 30 T cell receptor beta chains in this list originate from one sample, sequenced in a study of CD8 T cells in Susac syndrome. The RNA input was about 0.5 to 1 ug, and it was reverse transcribed with random hexamers. TCRdb independently ran MiXCR on the immunoSEQ multiplex PCR reads; one entry per CDR3 protein. The data contain 150,000 to 200,000 distinct CDR3 sequences, 94% of them singletons. The material sequenced was CD4+ T cells from PBMCs. The source is a human donor with multiple sclerosis.

V is TRBV12-3 or TRBV12-4 and J is TRBJ1-5, with no clear D. This CDR3 region has 13 residues. V lost 6 bases, J lost 6 bases, and 12 bases lay in between. For the CDR3, the DNA is TGTGCCAGCAGCCCCAATAGCGGTCAGCCCCAGCATTTT. It codes for CASSPNSGQPQHF.

The chain couples TRBV7-2 to TRBJ2-1; TRBD2 matches at 7 bases. V lost 5 bases to trimming and J lost 6 bases; unmatched junction nucleotides: 7. Germline values: CDR1 SGHTA, CDR2 FQGNSA. The CDR3 runs to 14 residues. The CDR3 here is CASSPLLARNEQFF. As DNA, the CDR3 is TGTGCCAGCAGCCCCCTACTAGCGCGCAATGAGCAGTTCTTC. Full variable domain (rest looked up from reference TRBV7-2 and TRBJ2-1): GAGVSQSPSNKVTEKGKDVELRCDPISGHTALYWYRQSLGQGLEFLIYFQGNSAPDKSGLPSDRFSAERTGGSVSTLTIQRTQQEDSAVYLCASSPLLARNEQFFGPGTRLTVL.

V is TRBV12-3 or TRBV12-4 and J is TRBJ2-5; tentative D call: TRBD2 (6 bases). V was shortened by 5 bases and J by 4 bases, with 14 bases between the two germline ends. This CDR3 comprises 14 residues. CDR3 region: CASSLGRGGETQYF. The CDR3 region has the DNA TGTGCCAGCAGTCTAGGCCGGGGAGGAGAGACCCAGTACTTC.

This rearrangement joins TRBV20-1 to TRBJ1-4; no clear D gene. The germline V gene has CDR1 DFQATT and CDR2 SNEGSKA (reference sequence). The CDR3 length is 15 residues. Trimming cost V 6 bases and J 0 bases, with 14 bases left between them. This chain's CDR3 is CSARAPPATNEKLFF. The CDR3 region has the DNA TGCAGTGCCCGAGCACCACCGGCAACTAATGAAAAACTGTTTTTT.

V is TRBV29-1 and J is TRBJ1-2; a weak D match, TRBD1 (5 bases). Germline CDR1 reads SQVTM; CDR2 reads ANQGSEA. CDR3 length: 13 residues. The germline V and J ends were trimmed by 4 bases and 6 bases, with 15 bases remaining between them. The CDR3 reads CSVGDPKRDGYTF. In DNA, the CDR3 is TGCAGCGTTGGGGACCCTAAAAGGGATGGCTACACCTTC. Supplemented by reference TRBV29-1 and TRBJ1-2, the full variable domain reads SAVISQKPSRDICQRGTSLTIQCQVDSQVTMMFWYRQQPGQSLTLIATANQGSEATYESGFVIDKFPISRPNLTFSTLTVSNMSPEDSSIYLCSVGDPKRDGYTFGSGTRLTVV.

The table lists this clonotype with a count of one. The chain uses TRBV24-1 and TRBJ2-7; 7 bases align to TRBD1. Germline values: CDR1 KGHDR, CDR2 SFDVKD. J gave up 5 bases and V 2 bases, and 5 bases lay outside the gene matches. The CDR3 is 14 residues long. The DNA of the CDR3 is TGTGCCACCAGTGATTCCGGGACAGCGAACGAGCAGTACTTC. It codes for CATSDSGTANEQYF.

J is TRBJ2-7 and V is TRBV7-9; D is undetermined. The CDR3 spans 14 residues. V was pared by 4 bases and J by 1 base, with 11 bases between. Germline CDR1 SEHNR, CDR2 FQNEAQ (reference sequence). The chain's CDR3 is CASSSDGRSYEQYF. DNA of the CDR3: TGTGCCAGCAGCTCGGACGGCCGATCCTACGAGCAGTACTTC.

The rearrangement links TRBV4-1 to TRBJ2-3, with 9 bases fitting TRBD2. CDR1 is MGHRA and CDR2 is YSYEKL in the germline V gene. The CDR3 runs to 15 residues. With 0 bases clipped from V and 5 bases from J, the junction kept 3 bases outside the gene matches. The CDR3 region is CASSQEIAGVDTQYF. Written as DNA, the CDR3 is TGCGCCAGCAGCCAAGAAATAGCGGGAGTAGATACGCAGTATTTT.

This rearrangement joins TRBV29-1 to TRBJ2-1; unclear D gene. This CDR3 is 14 amino acids long. CDR1 and CDR2 (germline): SQVTM, ANQGSEA. V shed 2 bases and J shed 2 bases, with 10 bases lying between them. CDR3 DNA sequence: TGCAGCGTTGAAACTCGCGCGACCTACAATGAGCAGTTCTTC. This codes for CSVETRATYNEQFF.

The rearrangement joins TRBV30 to TRBJ2-1, with D uncertain. The CDR3 extends over 12 amino acids. Germline-derived CDR1 and CDR2 are GTSNPN and SVGIG (reference sequence). The V end lost 2 bases, the J end lost 12 bases, and 14 bases lay between the germline ends. This chain's CDR3 is CAWSPQDSGQFF. The DNA for the CDR3 is TGTGCCTGGAGTCCTCAGGATTCTGGGCAGTTCTTC.

In nucleotides, the CDR3 is TGTGCCTGGAGTAGGGTAAACGCCAATCAGCCCCAGCATTTT. Amino acid sequence: CAWSRVNANQPQHF. This chain uses TRBV30 with TRBJ1-5; no clear D. V was shortened by 2 bases and J by 3 bases, with 11 bases between the two germline ends. The CDR3 covers 14 residues. Germline V gene data show CDR1 as GTSNPN and CDR2 as SVGIG (reference sequence).

This chain connects TRBV19 to TRBJ2-1; a possible D gene is TRBD2 (6 bases). There are 13 residues in the CDR3. Germline CDR1 and CDR2: LNHDA and SQIVND (reference sequence). Trimming took 9 bases from V and 5 from J, leaving 14 bases between them. The CDR3 protein is CASGTLTNNEQFF. The DNA of the CDR3 is TGTGCCAGCGGGACTCTCACAAACAATGAGCAGTTCTTC.

This chain joins TRBV29-1 and TRBJ2-7; D gene uncertain. Trimming stripped 5 bases from V and 4 bases from J, with 9 bases between. Germline V CDR1 and CDR2: SQVTM, ANQGSEA. The CDR3 extends over 11 amino acids. The CDR3 DNA reads TGCAGCGTTATTTTCGGGTACGAGCAGTACTTC. Translated, it gives CSVIFGYEQYF.

The chain links TRBV7-7 to TRBJ2-7; TRBD1 agrees at 8 bases. CDR1 SSHAT and CDR2 FNYEAQ come from the germline V gene (reference sequence). V shed 6 bases and J 5 bases; nucleotides not matched to a gene: 9. The CDR3 extends over 14 amino acids. The CDR3 region has the DNA TGTGCCAGCAGTCCCGGGACAGGAGATCACGAGCAGTACTTC. The encoded protein is CASSPGTGDHEQYF.

The V call is TRBV4-2, the J call TRBJ1-2; D gene unclear. V shed 0 bases and J shed 8 bases, with 13 bases lying between them. This CDR3 comprises 14 residues. Per germline, CDR1 LGHNA and CDR2 YNFKEQ. CDR3 loop: CASSQETGPGGYTF. CDR3 nucleotides: TGTGCCAGCAGCCAAGAGACTGGTCCGGGGGGCTACACCTTC.

This rearrangement joins TRBV12-3 or TRBV12-4 to TRBJ2-2; tentatively, D is TRBD1 (6 bases). The V gene lost 5 bases and the J gene lost 7 bases, with 14 bases spanning the gap. The CDR3 is 14 residues long. CDR3 in DNA: TGTGCCAGCAGTCGGGACACCCTAAGCGGGGAGCTGTTTTTT. Translating gives CASSRDTLSGELFF.

The chain carries TRBV30 and TRBJ1-1; TRBD1 might be the D (6 bases). The ends were cut back, 3 bases at V and 4 bases at J, with 6 bases in the middle. CDR3 length: 11 amino acids. Germline CDR1 GTSNPN, CDR2 SVGIG (reference sequence). The CDR3 DNA is TGTGCCTGGAGCAGGGGCACTGAAGCTTTCTTT. Amino acid sequence: CAWSRGTEAFF.

V usage is TRBV12-3 or TRBV12-4 and J usage is TRBJ2-1; TRBD2 matches 13 bases. The CDR3 is 14 residues long. Trimming removed 6 bases from V and 8 bases from J; junction bases left unmatched: 4. In nucleotides, the CDR3 is TGTGCCAGCAGGGGACTAGCGGGAAGTTATGAGCAGTTCTTC. Translating it yields CASRGLAGSYEQFF.

Here the CDR3 DNA reads TGCAGCGTTGATTTAGGCACGGGAAACACCATATATTTT. This codes for CSVDLGTGNTIYF. The rearrangement links TRBV29-1 to TRBJ1-3; D unclear. Deletions cut 3 bases from V and 4 bases from J, with 10 bases between. The CDR3 totals 13 residues. Germline CDR1 and CDR2: SQVTM and ANQGSEA.

In this sample, this clonotype turned up a few times. The chain is built from TRBV5-6 and TRBJ2-7; D unclear. Germline V gene lookup returns CDR1 SGHDT and CDR2 YYEEEE. V lost 0 bases, J lost 2 bases, and 6 bases lay in between. The CDR3 length is 13 residues. The CDR3 spells CASSLGAAYEQYF. The CDR3 DNA sequence: TGTGCCAGCAGCTTGGGGGCAGCCTACGAGCAGTACTTC.

This chain uses TRBV20-1 with TRBJ1-2; D ambiguous. This CDR3 is built from 15 residues. Germline CDR1 and CDR2: DFQATT and SNEGSKA (reference sequence). The germline V and J ends were trimmed by 1 base and 3 bases, with 15 bases remaining between them. In DNA form, the CDR3 reads TGCAGTGCTAGAGCTTTCGGAGATATCCACTATGGCTACACCTTC. This encodes CSARAFGDIHYGYTF.

The gene calls are TRBV2 and TRBJ2-3; 8 bases line up with TRBD2. The CDR3 has 13 residues. The V gene's germline CDR1 is SNHLY and CDR2 FYNNEI. The junction had 9 bases not matched to a gene; V was cut back by 6 bases and J by 10 bases. CDR3 amino acids: CASSVAGGPSQYF. DNA for the CDR3: TGTGCCAGCAGCGTCGCGGGAGGCCCTTCGCAGTATTTT.

The chain joins TRBV29-1 to TRBJ2-3; 11 positions agree with TRBD2. Germline V gives CDR1 SQVTM, CDR2 ANQGSEA. V trimming: 6 bases; J trimming: 3 bases; junction bases outside the gene matches: 5. The CDR3 sequence is 14 residues long. CDR3 in amino acids: CSVTSGSFTDTQYF. In DNA form, the CDR3 reads TGCAGCGTAACTAGCGGGAGTTTTACAGATACGCAGTATTTT.

This chain links TRBV9 with TRBJ2-5; maybe TRBD2 (5 bases). The V gene lost 1 base and the J gene lost 4 bases, with 11 bases spanning the gap. This CDR3 region has 14 residues. Germline CDR1 SGDLS, CDR2 YYNGEE. The DNA for the CDR3 is TGTGCCAGCAGCGTAAACCCTGCGGGAGAGACCCAGTACTTC. Protein product: CASSVNPAGETQYF.

The rearrangement links TRBV13 to TRBJ1-2; no clear D gene. Germline V lookup: CDR1 PRHDT, CDR2 FYEKMQ (reference sequence). V was pared by 3 bases and J by 3 bases, with 8 bases between. The CDR3 contains 13 residues. The chain's CDR3 is CASSFSGDYGYTF. CDR3 nucleotide sequence: TGTGCCAGCAGCTTCTCGGGCGACTATGGCTACACCTTC.

The chain carries TRBV28 and TRBJ2-4; D may match TRBD1 or TRBD2 (7 bases each). The CDR3 covers 13 residues. Germline-derived CDR1 and CDR2 are MDHEN and SYDVKM. Trimming cost V 6 bases and J 7 bases, with 13 bases left between them. The CDR3 DNA is TGTGCCAGCAGCGTCCAGGGGGGGAACATTCAGTACTTC. It is translated as CASSVQGGNIQYF.

V gene TRBV30 combines with J gene TRBJ1-4; possibly TRBD1 for D (5 bases). Germline CDR1 and CDR2: GTSNPN and SVGIG (reference sequence). V was clipped by 3 bases and J by 5 bases, with 7 bases between them. The CDR3 is made up of 12 amino acids. The CDR3 bases are TGTGCCTGGAGAAGGGGAAATGAAAAACTGTTTTTT. This gives the protein CAWRRGNEKLFF.

The chain combines TRBV25-1 with TRBJ2-3; 10 positions match TRBD1. Germline V gene data show CDR1 as MGHDK and CDR2 as SYGVNS. There are 19 residues in the CDR3. Germline trimming cut 3 bases from V and 3 bases from J; bases unmatched to any gene: 15. CDR3 in amino acids: CASSESADFGQGETDTQYF. The CDR3 nucleotides are TGTGCCAGCAGTGAGTCCGCCGACTTTGGACAGGGGGAGACAGATACGCAGTATTTT.

J is TRBJ2-7 and V is TRBV4-3, with a weak D call TRBD1 (5 bases). CDR3 size: 16 residues. The V gene's germline CDR1 is LGHNA and CDR2 YSLEER. V was trimmed by 4 bases and J by 2 bases, leaving 18 bases between them. CDR3 DNA: TGCGCCAGCAGCCCAGACCGGTCGCAGGGAACCTACGAGCAGTACTTC. This encodes CASSPDRSQGTYEQYF.

CDR3 in amino acids: CASISFSGSSYNEQFF. For the CDR3, the DNA is TGTGCCAGCATATCCTTTAGCGGGAGCTCCTACAATGAGCAGTTCTTC. V and J are TRBV12-3 or TRBV12-4 and TRBJ2-1; 9 nucleotides agree with TRBD2. There are 16 residues in the CDR3. Unmatched junction bases numbered 7, after V lost 7 bases and J lost 0 bases.